The sequence of this T cell receptor beta chain was determined in a study of CD8+ T cells in alopecia areata (dated by TCRdb to 2016 to 2019). Broadly, across the study: The treated patients, all with moderate-to-severe alopecia areata, were enrolled in an open-label pilot trial of oral tofacitinib given at 5 to 10 mg twice daily. Biopsies were taken from tofacitinib-treated patients at baseline and at 4 and 24 weeks of treatment, and a later scalp biopsy was taken in several of the tofacitinib-treated patients. In both human patients and the C3H/HeJ mouse model, the study applied high-throughput TCRbeta sequencing to look at T cell clonal expansion in alopecia areata. Tofacitinib was administered for 6 to 18 months, and 6 months of follow-up off drug were then conducted to assess delayed response and recurrence. TCRbeta CDR3 regions were amplified by immunoSEQ multiplex PCR with 35 Vbeta forward and 13 Jbeta reverse primers. Scalp clonality was compared across normal scalp (n=4), patchy alopecia areata scalp (n=8), and alopecia totalis/universalis scalp (n=8). RNA was extracted with the PAXgene miRNA kit for fixed scalp, the miRNeasy kit for PBMCs, and the RNeasy kit for mouse skin. In humans, TCRbeta sequencing was performed on scalp tissue and on sorted CD4+ and CD8+ peripheral blood T cells from healthy controls and from patients with patchy or totalis/universalis alopecia areata. Disease severity in treated patients was measured with the SALT score, which quantifies the percentage of affected scalp surface area. Overall results and qualifications from the work: Because the treated cohort was small and had just a single nonresponder, larger studies are needed to establish links between baseline CD8+ expansion and response. Scalp clonality and the number of expanded CD8+ clones among the top 100 scalp clones were significantly decreased by tofacitinib. Compared with normal scalp, lesional scalp had higher clonality and more expanded CD8+ clones, particularly in alopecia totalis/universalis, a pattern that suggests antigenic drive. TCR sequences shared between patients were less clear than in mice, possibly partly because of HLA diversity in the patient population. Resident alphabeta T cells in normal human skin are also sequenced, complicating scalp TCR repertoire analysis, unlike mouse skin dominated by gammadelta T cells. Many expanded lesional clones were found to persist in scalp and blood during tofacitinib treatment, and relapse after treatment cessation may be partly explained by this persistence.

The library was generated by the immunoSEQ multiplex PCR assay. For TCR sequencing, RNA was extracted from every sample and reverse transcribed into cDNA to serve as template. First-strand cDNA was synthesized using SuperScript III with a 2:1 mix of oligo-dT and random hexamers. A synthetic immune receptor repertoire was used to gauge amplification bias, and whatever bias remained was removed computationally. Regarding the original processing steps: After raw reads were preprocessed to remove errors, the CDR3 was defined following IMGT conventions as running from the conserved cysteine to phenylalanine. To get clonality, Shannon entropy was normalized by log2 of the number of productive unique TCRs and the result was subtracted from 1. CD4 or CD8 identity of scalp clones was inferred by cross-referencing scalp TCRbeta sequences with sorted blood CD4 and CD8 repertoires. TCRdb stores this immuneACCESS table with in-frame sequences only. Part of the clones is absent; in the studies checked, under half of the shortfall reflects unresolved V genes, and no reason is known for the rest. Clonal size and the V and J genes are those of that table, whereas D and trimming came from the DNA. This sample lists around 210,000 clones; around three fifths were detected once. The top ten clones comprise 4.2% of the sample.

Explained via the paper, the time point label denotes: around 28 days on oral tofacitinib. The treatment or condition tag for this specimen amounts to: oral pan-JAK inhibitor, 5-10 mg twice daily. Lesional scalp punch biopsies and peripheral blood were obtained from alopecia areata patients. PBMCs were isolated by density centrifugation and stained for CD3, CD4 and CD8, and CD4+ and CD8+ T cells were sorted on a FACSAria. From its cysteine to its phenylalanine, the CDR3 spans 13 amino acids. Only the CDR3 DNA stays, 39 bases, in frame from base 1. The CDR1 and CDR2 encoded by the germline V gene are SNHLY and FYNNEI. V was cut back by 6 bases and J by 2 bases, leaving a gap of 9 bases between them. This clone has a handful of counts. Its specific antigen is unknown. Base qualities are not provided; no much larger clone lies one nucleotide away.

Recombination joined TRBV2 with TRBJ2-3, with a weak D call of TRBD2 (7 bases match). The input for sequencing was CD4+ T cells sorted from blood, taken at week 4, from a patient treated with tofacitinib. The clonotype was recovered from a human donor with alopecia areata. The bases are TGTGCCAGCAGGCGGGGGCTCACAGATACGCAGTATTTT. Translated, this gives CASRRGLTDTQYF.